This T cell receptor (beta chain) was identified in a study of blood T cell repertoires in COVID-19. Background on the study: The analysed material was cDNA or gDNA that came from T cells, B-cell-depleted T cells, or PBMCs.

Original handling: Estimated nucleated cell counts came from reference gene primer amplification. The repertoire was sequenced with immunoSEQ multiplex PCR; TCRdb's copy has only in-frame clones and lacks some. V and J calls and clone size follow that table, whereas D and trimming were derived from the DNA. Seen here are around 230,000 clones, 83% observed once, and the top ten hold 2% to 3%. The V gene lost 0 bases and the J gene lost 4 bases, with 15 bases spanning the gap. CDR1 and CDR2 from the germline V gene are SGHKS and YYEKEE (reference sequence). This CDR3 has 16 amino acids. The rearrangement links TRBV5-5 to TRBJ2-3; no definite D call. The sequenced material came from peripheral blood. The origin of this receptor is a woman aged 70-85 years with active or convalescent COVID-19. CDR3 amino acids: CASSLGIDYRADTQYF. The CDR3 DNA is TGTGCCAGCAGCTTGGGTATCGATTACCGGGCAGATACGCAGTATTTT.